Presented here are 22 T cell receptor beta chains from one specimen sequenced in a study of T cell repertoires in cytomegalovirus infection. These receptors have no known antigen. TCRdb itself ran the reads through MiXCR, one entry per CDR3 protein. The table includes roughly 800,000 distinct CDR3 sequences, under 35% detected once. Sequenced material: cultured CD8+ T cells from PBMCs, taken from culture after CMV antigen stimulation. The receptors come from a human donor in good health (CMV status not recorded). Some clones in this sample may be carry-over from other donors' samples.

V usage is TRBV4-1 and J usage is TRBJ2-3; D remains unclear. Deletions cut 1 base from V and 0 bases from J, with 8 bases between. Germline V gives CDR1 MGHRA, CDR2 YSYEKL. The CDR3 spans 15 residues. CDR3 sequence reads: CASSQVRASTDTQYF. CDR3 coding DNA: TGCGCCAGCAGCCAAGTTAGAGCTAGCACAGATACGCAGTATTTT.

Notes on this clonotype: This may be a read error: a much more frequent sequence differs by one nucleotide. V gene TRBV7-2 combines with J gene TRBJ2-3, with 9 bases lining up with TRBD1. The J call may be in error: the DNA end matches TRBJ1-5 better. The V gene's germline CDR1 is SGHTA and CDR2 FQGNSA. The CDR3 length is 15 residues. This CDR3 is CASSARDRVLDTQHF. CDR3 nucleotide sequence: TGTGCCAGCAGCGCCCGGGACAGGGTCTTAGATACGCAGCATTTT.

At least ten counts were recorded for this clonotype. The rearrangement uses TRBV6-1 and TRBJ2-1, with D uncertain. This CDR3 is 16 amino acids long. Per the germline V gene, CDR1 is MNHNS and CDR2 is SASEGT. The ends were cut back, 7 bases at V and 7 bases at J, with 23 bases in the middle. The chain's CDR3 is CASTFSPWLLENEQFF. CDR3 coding DNA: TGTGCCAGCACCTTTTCCCCGTGGTTGTTAGAAAATGAGCAGTTCTTC.

This clonotype was detected a few times. The rearrangement links TRBV7-2 to TRBJ1-2; possible D gene TRBD1, 5 bases. The V gene lost 7 bases and the J gene lost 8 bases, with 17 bases spanning the gap. There are 13 residues in the CDR3. Germline CDR1 is SGHTA and CDR2 is FQGNSA. The CDR3 region has the DNA TGTGCCAGCAATAGCAGGGCAGAGGGGGGCTACACCTTC. Amino acid sequence: CASNSRAEGGYTF.

This clonotype has a handful of counts. The CDR3 DNA is TGTGCCGGACAGGGTGTGGAAGGGGCGGCTTTCTTT. It encodes CAGQGVEGAAFF. The chain carries TRBV19 and TRBJ1-1; 8 bases fit TRBD1. V lost 11 bases to trimming and J lost 11 bases; unmatched junction nucleotides: 13. Germline-derived CDR1 and CDR2 are LNHDA and SQIVND (reference sequence). The CDR3 has 12 amino acids.

This clonotype has ten or more counts. The genes are TRBV7-9 and TRBJ2-7, with 8 positions matching TRBD2. The CDR3 extends over 18 amino acids. Germline CDR1 reads SEHNR; CDR2 reads FQNEAQ (reference sequence). V shed 2 bases, J shed 2 bases, and the junction held 14 bases outside the gene matches. CDR3 nucleotides: TGTGCCAGCAGCTTACCCCGGGGAGCGGGGGTTCTCACCTACGAGCAGTACTTC. Translated: CASSLPRGAGVLTYEQYF.

This clonotype showed up many times. The chain joins TRBV7-2 to TRBJ2-7; TRBD2 is a possible D gene (7 bases). This CDR3 spans 18 amino acids. V was clipped by 4 bases and J by 0 bases, with 22 bases between them. CDR1 SGHTA and CDR2 FQGNSA come from the germline V gene. CDR3 region: CASSSFPRGGTSSYEQYV. In DNA, the CDR3 is TGTGCCAGCAGCTCCTTTCCAAGGGGAGGGACATCCTCCTACGAGCAGTACGTC.

As regards this clonotype: One end of the junction varies from germline; a read error may be responsible. J is TRBJ1-2 and V is TRBV20-1; perhaps TRBD1 as D (6 bases). The CDR3 is made up of 13 amino acids. Germline V gene lookup returns CDR1 DFQATT and CDR2 SNEGSKA (reference sequence). The CDR3 loop is CSATNLDSPIAAF. Here the CDR3 DNA reads TGCAGTGCTACCAACCTGGACAGCCCAATAGCCGCCTTC.

The rearrangement joins TRBV7-3 to TRBJ1-3; D ambiguous. The CDR3 loop spans 17 amino acids. The V and J ends lost 2 bases and 1 base respectively, with 15 bases between them. Germline values: CDR1 SGHTA, CDR2 FQGTGA. This CDR3 is CASSLDGRPPSGNTIYF. CDR3 bases: TGTGCCAGCAGCTTAGATGGCAGACCTCCATCTGGAAACACCATATATTTT.

The CDR3 protein is CASSLGVRTRDTQYF. The DNA for the CDR3 is TGTGCCAGCAGCTTGGGAGTCCGCACAAGGGATACGCAGTATTTT. This chain connects TRBV11-2 to TRBJ2-3, with D possibly being TRBD2 (5 bases). This CDR3 is built from 15 residues. V was clipped by 3 bases and J by 6 bases, with 16 bases between them. CDR1 is SGHAT and CDR2 is FQNNGV in the germline V gene. The full variable domain, rest sourced from reference TRBV11-2 and TRBJ2-3, is EAGVAQSPRYKIIEKRQSVAFWCNPISGHATLYWYQQILGQGPKLLIQFQNNGVVDDSQLPKDRFSAERLKGVDSTLKIQPAKLEDSAVYLCASSLGVRTRDTQYFGPGTRLTVL.

The chain is built from TRBV6-4 and TRBJ1-1; the match to TRBD1 covers 9 bases. Germline CDR1 reads MRHNA; CDR2 reads SNTAGT. V gave up 5 bases and J gave up 7 bases; unmatched junction bases: 11. The CDR3 covers 15 residues. CDR3 bases: TGTGCCAGCAGTTCTAGTCCCGGGACAGGGTATGAAGCTTTCTTT. Translating it yields CASSSSPGTGYEAFF.

The chain couples TRBV6-1 to TRBJ1-2; 7 nucleotides line up with TRBD1. The CDR3 extends over 14 amino acids. V shed 6 bases, J shed 4 bases, and the junction held 8 bases outside the gene matches. Germline V gene lookup returns CDR1 MNHNS and CDR2 SASEGT. The CDR3: CASRPWDRAYGYTF. In nucleotides, the CDR3 is TGTGCCAGCAGGCCTTGGGACAGAGCCTATGGCTACACCTTC.

The chain couples TRBV3-1 to TRBJ1-2; D is unresolved. The germline gives CDR1 LGHDT, CDR2 YNNKEL (reference sequence). The V end lost 3 bases, the J end lost 8 bases, and 22 bases lay between the germline ends. The CDR3 contains 16 residues. The chain's CDR3 is CASSHETHRVLMGYTF. CDR3 sequence (DNA): TGTGCCAGCAGCCATGAAACGCACCGGGTCTTAATGGGCTACACCTTC. The whole variable domain, filled in from reference TRBV3-1 and TRBJ1-2, reads DTAVSQTPKYLVTQMGNDKSIKCEQNLGHDTMYWYKQDSKKFLKIMFSYNNKELIINETVPNRFSPKSPDKAHLNLHINSLELGDSAVYFCASSHETHRVLMGYTFGSGTRLTVV.

This clonotype showed up just a few times. The CDR3 sequence is CSAPTVSSYNEQFF. Here the CDR3 DNA reads TGCAGTGCTCCTACAGTGAGCTCCTACAATGAGCAGTTCTTC. The chain employs TRBV20-1 and TRBJ2-1; no definite D call. Trimming took off 5 bases at V and 0 bases at J, with 11 bases between the two ends. CDR1 and CDR2 (germline): DFQATT, SNEGSKA (reference sequence). This CDR3 comprises 14 residues.

The V and J genes are TRBV27 and TRBJ1-3; D not certain. The CDR3 spans 15 residues. V lost 3 bases, J lost 0 bases, and 9 bases lay in between. The V gene's germline CDR1 is MNHEY and CDR2 SMNVEV (reference sequence). The CDR3 DNA is TGTGCCAGCAGTTTGGACGCCAACTCTGGAAACACCATATATTTT. It specifies CASSLDANSGNTIYF.

The V call is TRBV27, the J call TRBJ2-7; TRBD1 agrees at 9 bases. With V trimmed by 5 bases and J by 5 bases, 10 bases remained unmatched. The germline V gene encodes CDR1 MNHEY and CDR2 SMNVEV (reference sequence). The CDR3 length is 15 residues. The CDR3 bases are TGTGCCAGCAGTCCGGGACAGGGTCTCATCGACGAGCAGTACTTC. Translation: CASSPGQGLIDEQYF.

There are many counts of this clonotype. The chain combines TRBV20-1 with TRBJ2-1, with D unresolved. The V and J ends lost 3 bases and 2 bases respectively, with 14 bases between them. CDR3 length equals 15 residues. Germline V CDR1 and CDR2: DFQATT, SNEGSKA (reference sequence). CDR3 bases: TGCAGTGCTAGTAGTAAAGCTCGTCCCTACAATGAGCAGTTCTTC. Translation gives CSASSKARPYNEQFF.

The chain is built from TRBV6-2 or TRBV6-3 and TRBJ1-5; TRBD1 aligns across 10 bases. The CDR3 sequence is 19 residues long. V was clipped by 7 bases and J by 5 bases; unmatched bases: 20. Germline CDR1 reads MNHEY; CDR2 reads SVGEGT. The chain's CDR3 is CASTTRPASGQGYYQPQHF. The CDR3, as DNA: TGTGCCAGCACTACTCGACCGGCTTCGGGACAGGGGTATTATCAGCCCCAGCATTTT.

The rearrangement links TRBV5-6 to TRBJ1-1, with unresolved D. The CDR3 consists of 12 residues. The V end lost 4 bases, the J end lost 8 bases, and 12 bases lay between the germline ends. The germline gives CDR1 SGHDT, CDR2 YYEEEE. The CDR3 DNA follows: TGTGCCAGCAGCACGGGCGCCCAAGAAGCTTTCTTT. Protein product: CASSTGAQEAFF.

This clonotype was seen repeatedly, ten times or more. The CDR3 spells CASSFLTGNTEAFF. The CDR3 DNA sequence: TGTGCCAGCAGCTTTCTCACAGGGAACACTGAAGCTTTCTTT. The rearrangement joins TRBV7-9 to TRBJ1-1, with D possibly TRBD1 on 5 matching bases. Between the trimmed V and J ends, which lost 3 bases and 1 base, there was a span of 9 bases. The CDR3 sequence is 14 residues long. CDR1 and CDR2 (germline): SEHNR, FQNEAQ (reference sequence).

CDR3 coding DNA: TGCGCCAGCAGCCCCTCGACAACCCTCGGGGAGCTGTTTTTT. Translated: CASSPSTTLGELFF. The J gene is TRBJ2-2, the V gene TRBV5-1; D gene unclear. The CDR3 length is 14 residues. Germline CDR1 and CDR2: SGHRS and YFSETQ. Trimming removed 4 bases at V and 7 bases at J, with 14 bases between.

This rearrangement joins TRBV28 to TRBJ2-3; 10 positions match TRBD1. CDR1 is MDHEN, CDR2 SYDVKM, per germline. Unmatched junction bases numbered 5, after V lost 10 bases and J lost 4 bases. The CDR3 has 13 residues. CDR3 nucleotides: TGTGCCAACCGGGACAGGGGAGCAGATACGCAGTATTTT. Its translation is CANRDRGADTQYF.